Given below is one TCR beta chain in context. The antigen remains unidentified. The PCR ran on 60 Vbeta and 13 Jbeta primers. Data came from immunoSEQ multiplex PCR; TCRdb stores just in-frame clones and leaves some out. The table has 95,000 to 150,000 clones, 75% to 90% seen once. This sample is part of a study of cytomegalovirus exposure and HLA in healthy donors. Study findings and constraints: In a later analysis, productive TCRs from donors in an Asian-associated ancestry cluster reportedly carried fewer N-insertions than the cohort mean. Later work found that TCR association rates differed between HLA loci; DRB1 had the most and HLA-C the fewest. Based on reports, TCR beta sequences accurately predicted HLA-A and HLA-B alleles for most subjects. Likely technical artifact: a cluster of highly shared sequence variants.

The V and J ends lost 4 bases and 11 bases, in that order; junction bases with no gene match: 19. Germline V lookup: CDR1 SGDLS, CDR2 YYNGEE. The CDR3 is 16 amino acids. The TCR originated in a man in his thirties or forties in good health and CMV-seronegative. The J gene is TRBJ1-1, the V gene TRBV9, with 8 bases aligning to TRBD1. What was sequenced was PBMCs. CDR3 in DNA: TGTGCCAGCAGCCCCGGGACAGGCCAGAGATCCACACTCGCTTTCTTT. Translation: CASSPGTGQRSTLAFF.